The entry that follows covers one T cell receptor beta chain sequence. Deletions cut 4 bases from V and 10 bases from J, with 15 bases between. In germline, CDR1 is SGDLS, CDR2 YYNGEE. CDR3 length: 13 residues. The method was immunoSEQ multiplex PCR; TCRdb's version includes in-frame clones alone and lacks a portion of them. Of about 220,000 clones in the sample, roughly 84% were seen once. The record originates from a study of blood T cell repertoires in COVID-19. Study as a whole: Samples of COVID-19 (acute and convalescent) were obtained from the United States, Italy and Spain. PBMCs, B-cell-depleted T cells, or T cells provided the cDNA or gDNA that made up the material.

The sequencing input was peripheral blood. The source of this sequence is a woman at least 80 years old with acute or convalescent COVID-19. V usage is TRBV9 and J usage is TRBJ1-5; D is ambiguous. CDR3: CASSFEATSPQHF. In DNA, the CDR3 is TGTGCCAGCAGCTTTGAGGCAACGAGTCCCCAGCATTTT.